Included here is one T cell receptor (beta chain) sequence, with context. This sample was taken from a study of Ad26.COV2.S vaccination and SARS-CoV-2 variants. Treatment reported: approximately 18 received Ad26.COV2.S at low or high dose, single or two shots; about 5 received placebo; per-sample allocation not given. After the first vaccine or placebo injection, samples were drawn on day 63. Germline V gene lookup returns CDR1 SEHNR and CDR2 FQNEAQ (reference sequence). The CDR3 runs to 15 residues. Trimming cost V 5 bases and J 3 bases, with 16 bases left between them. Using immunoSEQ multiplex PCR, the repertoire was profiled, and TCRdb retains in-frame clones only, with some absent. The sample includes about 400,000 clones, 80% to 90% of them seen just once.

This specimen was peripheral blood, taken in a trial of Ad26.COV2.S vaccine versus placebo. The rearrangement uses TRBV7-9 and TRBJ1-2, with TRBD1 as a possible D gene (6 bases). This clonotype was sampled from a person between 18 and 59 years old who received the Ad26.COV2.S COVID-19 vaccine or a placebo. The CDR3 here is CASSGGQIAHYGYTF. Written as DNA, the CDR3 is TGTGCCAGCAGCGGCGGACAGATTGCGCACTATGGCTACACCTTC.